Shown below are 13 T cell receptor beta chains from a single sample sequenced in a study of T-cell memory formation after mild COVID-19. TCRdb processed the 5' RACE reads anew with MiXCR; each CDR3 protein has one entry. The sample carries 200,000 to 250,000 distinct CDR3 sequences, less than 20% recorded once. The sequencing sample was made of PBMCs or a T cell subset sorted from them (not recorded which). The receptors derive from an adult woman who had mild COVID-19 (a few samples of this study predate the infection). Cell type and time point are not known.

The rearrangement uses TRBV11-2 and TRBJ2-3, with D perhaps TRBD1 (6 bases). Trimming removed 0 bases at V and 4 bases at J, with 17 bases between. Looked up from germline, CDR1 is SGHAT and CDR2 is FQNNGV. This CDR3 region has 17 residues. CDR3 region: CASSLDPGTPGADTQYF. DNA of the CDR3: TGTGCCAGCAGCTTAGATCCCGGGACACCAGGGGCAGATACGCAGTATTTT.

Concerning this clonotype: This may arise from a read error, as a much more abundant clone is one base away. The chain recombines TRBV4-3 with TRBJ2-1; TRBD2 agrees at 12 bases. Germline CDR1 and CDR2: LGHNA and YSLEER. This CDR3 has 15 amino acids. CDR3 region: CAISQGLGTSGSQFF. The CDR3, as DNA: TGCGCCATCAGCCAAGGTCTCGGGACTAGCGGGTCGCAGTTCTTC.

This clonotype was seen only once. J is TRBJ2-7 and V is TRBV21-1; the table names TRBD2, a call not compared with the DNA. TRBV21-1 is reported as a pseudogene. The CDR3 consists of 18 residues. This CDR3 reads CASTPAGGYRGADYEQYF. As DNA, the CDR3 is TGTGCCAGCACCCCAGCGGGGGGCTACCGGGGAGCAGACTACGAGCAGTACTTC.

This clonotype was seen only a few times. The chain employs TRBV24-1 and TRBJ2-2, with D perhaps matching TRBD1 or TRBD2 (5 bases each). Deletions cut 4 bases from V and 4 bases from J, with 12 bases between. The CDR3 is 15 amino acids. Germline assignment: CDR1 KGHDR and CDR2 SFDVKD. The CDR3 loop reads CATSESGTGTGELFF. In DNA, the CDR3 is TGTGCCACCAGTGAATCCGGGACGGGCACCGGGGAGCTGTTTTTT.

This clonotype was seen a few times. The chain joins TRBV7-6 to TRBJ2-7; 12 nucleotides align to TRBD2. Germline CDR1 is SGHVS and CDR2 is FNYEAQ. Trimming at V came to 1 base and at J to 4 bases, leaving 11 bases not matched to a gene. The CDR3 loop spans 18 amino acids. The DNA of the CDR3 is TGTGCCAGCAGCTTAGGACCTCTAGCGGGGGGGTTGGAGTACGAGCAGTACTTC. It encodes CASSLGPLAGGLEYEQYF.

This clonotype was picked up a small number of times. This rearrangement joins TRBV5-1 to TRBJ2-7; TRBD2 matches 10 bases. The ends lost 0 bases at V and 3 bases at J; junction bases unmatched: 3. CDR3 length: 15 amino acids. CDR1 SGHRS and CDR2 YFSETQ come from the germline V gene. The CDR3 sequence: CASSLDRTSGYEQYF. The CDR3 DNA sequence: TGCGCCAGCAGCTTGGATCGGACTAGCGGCTACGAGCAGTACTTC.

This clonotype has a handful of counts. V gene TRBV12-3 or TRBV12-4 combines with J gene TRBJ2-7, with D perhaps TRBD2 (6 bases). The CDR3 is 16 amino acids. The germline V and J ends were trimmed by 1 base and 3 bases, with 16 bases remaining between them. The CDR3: CASSLGAGAEDYEQYF. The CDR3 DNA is TGTGCCAGCAGTTTAGGAGCGGGTGCGGAGGACTACGAGCAGTACTTC.

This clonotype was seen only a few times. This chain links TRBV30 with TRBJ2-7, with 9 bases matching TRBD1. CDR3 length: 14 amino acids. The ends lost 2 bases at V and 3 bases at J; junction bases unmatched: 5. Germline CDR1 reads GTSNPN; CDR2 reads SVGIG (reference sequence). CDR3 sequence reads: CAWSRDRALYEQYF. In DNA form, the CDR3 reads TGTGCCTGGAGTAGGGACAGGGCCCTCTACGAGCAGTACTTC.

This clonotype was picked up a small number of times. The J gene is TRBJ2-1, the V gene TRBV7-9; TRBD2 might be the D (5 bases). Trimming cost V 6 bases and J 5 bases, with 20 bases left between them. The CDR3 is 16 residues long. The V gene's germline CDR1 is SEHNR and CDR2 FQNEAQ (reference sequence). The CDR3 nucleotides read TGTGCCAGCAGGAATCCACACCTAGCTCAGGACAATGAGCAGTTCTTC. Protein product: CASRNPHLAQDNEQFF.

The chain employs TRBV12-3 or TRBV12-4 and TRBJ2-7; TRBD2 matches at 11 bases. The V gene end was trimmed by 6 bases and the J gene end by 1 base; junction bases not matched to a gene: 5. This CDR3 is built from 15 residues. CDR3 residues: CASSLSGRASYEQYF. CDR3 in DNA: TGTGCCAGCAGCCTTAGCGGGAGGGCTTCCTACGAGCAGTACTTC.

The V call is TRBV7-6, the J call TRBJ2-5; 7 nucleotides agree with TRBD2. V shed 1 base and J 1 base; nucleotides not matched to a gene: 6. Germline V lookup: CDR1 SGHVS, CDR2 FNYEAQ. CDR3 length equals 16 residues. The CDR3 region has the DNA TGTGCCAGCAGCTTAGGGCTAGCGGAAACCCAAGAGACCCAGTACTTC. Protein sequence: CASSLGLAETQETQYF.

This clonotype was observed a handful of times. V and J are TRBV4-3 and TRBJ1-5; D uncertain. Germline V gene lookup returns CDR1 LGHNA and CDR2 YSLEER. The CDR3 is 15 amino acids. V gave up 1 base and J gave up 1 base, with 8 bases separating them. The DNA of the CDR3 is TGCGCCAGCAGCCAAGTATACGGGAGCAATCAGCCCCAGCATTTT. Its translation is CASSQVYGSNQPQHF.

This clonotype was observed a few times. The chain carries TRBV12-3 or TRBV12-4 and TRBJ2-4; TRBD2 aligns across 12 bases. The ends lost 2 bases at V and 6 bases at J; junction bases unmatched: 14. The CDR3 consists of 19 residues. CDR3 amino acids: CASSLTAGLAGGPRNIQYF. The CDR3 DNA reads TGTGCCAGCAGTTTAACGGCTGGGCTAGCGGGGGGGCCGCGAAACATTCAGTACTTC.